The sequence of this TCR beta chain was determined in a study of T cells after yellow fever vaccination. Study at large: Fractions containing few cells were prepared with SMART-Seq v4 Ultra Low Input.

5'RACE template switching generated TCR cDNA, adding a universal primer site and UMIs. In TCRdb, the 5' RACE reads were re-called with MiXCR into one record per CDR3 protein. The data hold approximately 330,000 distinct CDR3 sequences, with over 4% observed a single time. Notes on this clonotype: Its specificity is unknown.

The V gene lost 3 bases and the J gene lost 0 bases, with 13 bases spanning the gap. Germline-derived CDR1 and CDR2 are SGHRS and YFSETQ. The CDR3 contains 16 residues. Study results and caveats: Only a minor proportion of clonotypes was detected across both CD4 and CD8 compartments. The bulk population could contribute abundant contaminating clonotypes to FACS-sorted repertoires.

This TCR was sampled from a man between 18 and 29 years old who received the YFV17D yellow fever vaccine. Sequencing was performed on PBMCs, taken 5 days after the yellow fever booster vaccination. The chain couples TRBV5-1 to TRBJ2-1; D is uncertain. CDR3 residues: CASSWKRLSSYNEQFF. In DNA, the CDR3 is TGCGCCAGCAGCTGGAAAAGGTTAAGCTCCTACAATGAGCAGTTCTTC. Variable domain in full (rest from reference TRBV5-1 and TRBJ2-1): KAGVTQTPRYLIKTRGQQVTLSCSPISGHRSVSWYQQTPGQGLQFLFEYFSETQRNKGNFPGRFSGRQFSNSRSEMNVSTLELGDSALYLCASSWKRLSSYNEQFFGPGTRLTVL.